The T cell receptor (beta chain) under discussion was sequenced for a study of cytomegalovirus exposure and HLA in healthy donors. The study ran its PCR with 60 Vbeta and 13 Jbeta primers. Profiling relied on immunoSEQ multiplex PCR, and the TCRdb table lists in-frame clones only, not all of them. Of some 110,000 clones listed, 73% are singletons. Germline lookup yields CDR1 SGHRS and CDR2 YFSETQ. V gave up 2 bases and J gave up 0 bases; unmatched junction bases: 4. This CDR3 has 16 residues. This chain links TRBV5-1 with TRBJ2-7; TRBD2 agrees at 11 bases. Sequences were obtained from PBMCs. The sequence was collected from a man aged 60 to 75 in good health and CMV-seropositive. The CDR3 nucleotides read TGCGCCAGCAGCTTAGGGCTAGCGGGAGGCTCCTACGAGCAGTACTTC. Translated: CASSLGLAGGSYEQYF.